These 5 T cell receptor beta chains share one sample of origin, sequenced in a study of shared clonotypes between healthy human individuals. TCRdb's copy holds only in-frame clones and misses some; the assay was immunoSEQ multiplex PCR. The sample comprises about 1.1 million clones, approximately 80% of which are singletons, and more than 0.85% rests with the top ten. The sequencing sample was made of memory CD4+ T cells from PBMCs. Subset defined: CD45RA-negative fraction. The receptor source for this set is a man younger than 30 in good health. Some clones in this sample may be carry-over from other donors' samples.

As regards this clone: This may arise from a read error, as a much more abundant clone is one base away. Other DNA sequences within the sample encode an identical CDR3. This chain uses TRBV5-1 with TRBJ2-1, with TRBD2 identical over 10 bases. Germline V gene lookup returns CDR1 SGHRS and CDR2 YFSETQ. J lost 6 bases, V lost 0 bases, and 3 bases had no gene match. This CDR3 is 15 amino acids long. The CDR3 DNA is TGCGCCAGCAGCTTGGGGGCTAGCGGGAGCAATGAGCAGTTCTTC. It is translated as CASSLGASGSNEQFF.

This chain joins TRBV28 and TRBJ2-5; D unresolved. V lost 4 bases and J lost 9, with 12 bases in between. Per the germline V gene, CDR1 is MDHEN and CDR2 is SYDVKM. This CDR3 is built from 12 residues. CDR3 coding DNA: TGTGCCAGCAGTTACACCCAACTGGCCCAGTACTTC. Translation: CASSYTQLAQYF. Full variable domain (remainder filled in from reference TRBV28 and TRBJ2-5): DVKVTQSSRYLVKRTGEKVFLECVQDMDHENMFWYRQDPGLGLRLIYFSYDVKMKEKGDIPEGYSVSREKKERFSLILESASTNQTSMYLCASSYTQLAQYFGPGTRLLVL.

The V and J genes are TRBV7-9 and TRBJ2-7, with TRBD2 identical over 8 bases. The germline V gene has CDR1 SEHNR and CDR2 FQNEAQ (reference sequence). J lost 5 bases, V lost 4 bases, and 10 bases had no gene match. The CDR3 extends over 15 amino acids. The CDR3 loop reads CASSSYPGRVNEQYF. The CDR3, as DNA: TGTGCCAGCAGCTCGTACCCCGGGAGGGTTAACGAGCAGTACTTC.

The chain uses TRBV19 and TRBJ2-3, with 8 bases that match TRBD1. Germline V CDR1 and CDR2: LNHDA, SQIVND (reference sequence). Germline trimming cut 5 bases from V and 3 bases from J; bases unmatched to any gene: 1. The CDR3 extends over 13 amino acids. CDR3 bases: TGTGCCAGTAGTTACAGGGGGACAGATACGCAGTATTTT. Its protein is CASSYRGTDTQYF.

V usage is TRBV7-2 and J usage is TRBJ2-3, with 12 bases lining up with TRBD2. Trimming cost V 5 bases and J 2 bases; bases outside gene matches: 11. The germline V gene encodes CDR1 SGHTA and CDR2 FQGNSA. The CDR3 is 18 residues long. As DNA, the CDR3 is TGTGCCAGCAGCCCCCCTCCCCGACTAGCGGGAGTCACAGATACGCAGTATTTT. As protein: CASSPPPRLAGVTDTQYF. The complete variable domain, with remaining parts taken from reference TRBV7-2 and TRBJ2-3, reads GAGVSQSPSNKVTEKGKDVELRCDPISGHTALYWYRQSLGQGLEFLIYFQGNSAPDKSGLPSDRFSAERTGGSVSTLTIQRTQQEDSAVYLCASSPPPRLAGVTDTQYFGPGTRLTVL.